Listed below are T cell receptor beta chains from one sample, sequenced in a study of blood T cell repertoires in COVID-19. The data were produced by immunoSEQ multiplex PCR, yet TCRdb's version contains in-frame clones alone and is incomplete. The data show about 440,000 clones, about nine tenths seen once. Sequencing used PBMCs or T cells enriched from blood (not recorded which). The source is a man aged 18-30 years who had recovered from COVID-19. CDR3s include the opening cysteine and the closing phenylalanine or tryptophan. A D gene is named only where the DNA matches it firmly. Part of the rows lack a size; the others show once, few, many or a class for expanded clones.

TRBD2	TRBV5-1	16	TRBJ2-2	NA	CASSFTAGLPTGELFF	TGCGCCAGCAGCTTCACTGCGGGACTACCGACCGGGGAGCTGTTTTTT
TRBD1	TRBV28	15	TRBJ1-4	NA	CASSSQGALNEKLFF	TGTGCCAGCAGTTCACAGGGGGCTTTGAATGAAAAACTGTTTTTT
NA	TRBV5-1	13	TRBJ1-4	once	CASRPATNEKLFF	TGCGCCAGCAGGCCGGCAACTAATGAAAAACTGTTTTTT
TRBD1	TRBV11-3	16	TRBJ2-7	NA	CASSSRSGTEYYEQYF	TGTGCCAGCAGCTCCCGCTCCGGGACAGAGTACTACGAGCAGTACTTC
NA	TRBV6-1	16	TRBJ1-2	few	CASSENPGRANYGYTF	TGTGCCAGCAGTGAAAACCCCGGCAGGGCAAACTATGGCTACACCTTC
TRBD2	TRBV14	14	TRBJ2-7	NA	CASSQVASGSEQYF	TGTGCCAGCAGCCAAGTGGCTAGCGGGAGCGAGCAGTACTTC
NA	TRBV5-1	13	TRBJ2-7	NA	CASSLPGRYEQYF	TGCGCCAGCAGCTTGCCGGGGAGGTACGAGCAGTACTTC
TRBD1	TRBV3-1/TRBV3-2	14	TRBJ2-7	NA	CASSQGTGGYEQYF	TGTGCCAGCAGCCAAGGGACAGGGGGCTACGAGCAGTACTTC
TRBD1	TRBV11-3	15	TRBJ2-3	NA	CASSRGTGILDTQYF	TGTGCCAGCAGCCGGGGGACAGGGATATTGGATACGCAGTATTTT
NA	TRBV12-5	16	TRBJ1-3	NA	CASGLDAGLPGNTIYF	TGTGCTAGTGGTTTGGATGCGGGGCTGCCTGGAAACACCATATATTTT
NA	TRBV3-1/TRBV3-2	13	TRBJ1-2	NA	CASSHPRGSGYTF	TGTGCCAGCAGCCACCCGAGGGGGAGTGGCTACACCTTC
NA	TRBV5-6	16	TRBJ2-3	NA	CASSLAKVHSTDTQYF	TGTGCCAGCAGCTTGGCCAAAGTACACAGCACAGATACGCAGTATTTT
TRBD1	TRBV9	16	TRBJ2-2	NA	CASSPTGDSNTGELFF	TGTGCCAGCAGCCCGACAGGGGACTCGAACACCGGGGAGCTGTTTTTT
NA	TRBV6-5	13	TRBJ1-3	NA	CATEIHSGNTIYF	TGTGCCACTGAAATACACTCTGGAAACACCATATATTTT